This T cell receptor (beta chain) was sequenced for a study of blood T cells in healthy people across ages. Study-wide results and limits: Investigators viewed diversity estimates from one million T cells as underestimates, the study reported.

Worth noting for this clonotype: Its antigen is not identified.

The CDR3 contains 15 residues. In germline, CDR1 is SGHRS, CDR2 YFSETQ. With 4 bases clipped from V and 6 bases from J, the junction kept 7 bases outside the gene matches. Combining a sample-barcoded 5' primer with a J-beta primer mix, a second PCR ran for 7 to 11 cycles. One entry per CDR3 protein results from TCRdb running MiXCR on the 5' RACE reads. The sample shows about 780,000 distinct CDR3 sequences, 35% to 60% of them seen only once. The V and J genes are TRBV5-1 and TRBJ2-5; 12 nucleotides align to TRBD2. The receptor's source is an elderly man in good health. Sequencing was done on a sample of blood. CDR3 loop: CASSPTTSGSKTQYF. In DNA, the CDR3 is TGCGCCAGCAGCCCCACGACTAGCGGGAGTAAGACCCAGTACTTC. Drawing the rest from reference TRBV5-1 and TRBJ2-5, the complete variable domain is KAGVTQTPRYLIKTRGQQVTLSCSPISGHRSVSWYQQTPGQGLQFLFEYFSETQRNKGNFPGRFSGRQFSNSRSEMNVSTLELGDSALYLCASSPTTSGSKTQYFGPGTRLLVL.